This entry lists 21 T cell receptor beta chains sequenced from one sample in a study of Graves' ophthalmopathy and Graves' hyperthyroidism. CDR3 regions of TCR beta were amplified from RNA transcripts. Investigators did first-round RT-PCR with HTBI primers, then second-round multiplex PCR. Using its own MiXCR run on the multiplex PCR reads, TCRdb lists one record per CDR3 protein. The sample lists 600,000 to 650,000 distinct CDR3 sequences; about 20% were seen once. Sequencing was carried out using peripheral blood. Receptors were obtained from a woman between 18 and 29 years old with stable Graves' hyperthyroidism. Some clones in this sample may be carry-over from other donors' samples.

V usage is TRBV20-1 and J usage is TRBJ2-7; D might be TRBD2 (5 bases). The CDR3 sequence is 11 residues long. Trimming pared 5 bases from V and 6 bases from J, leaving 11 bases between. Per germline, CDR1 DFQATT and CDR2 SNEGSKA (reference sequence). The CDR3 bases are TGCAGTGCTCAACGGGGTCCCGAGCAGTACTTC. It codes for CSAQRGPEQYF.

The J gene is TRBJ2-3, the V gene TRBV7-2; D is perhaps TRBD2 (8 bases). The germline V gene encodes CDR1 SGHTA and CDR2 FQGNSA. Trimming removed 5 bases at V and 6 bases at J, with 18 bases between. This CDR3 region has 15 residues. This CDR3 reads CASSPAGQRGDTQYF. The CDR3 DNA sequence: TGTGCCAGCAGCCCAGCGGGACAGCGGGGGGATACGCAGTATTTT.

V and J are TRBV6-1 and TRBJ2-7; D perhaps matches TRBD1 (5 bases). Trimming stripped 7 bases from V and 3 bases from J, with 10 bases between. Germline CDR1 and CDR2: MNHNS and SASEGT. The CDR3 runs to 12 residues. CDR3 loop: CASTDTDYEQYF. CDR3 coding DNA: TGTGCCAGCACGGACACAGACTACGAGCAGTACTTC.

This clonotype was counted ten times or more. The rearrangement uses TRBV28 and TRBJ2-2, with TRBD2 matching 7 bases. Germline-derived CDR1 and CDR2 are MDHEN and SYDVKM. The CDR3 extends over 13 amino acids. V shed 11 bases and J 4 bases; nucleotides not matched to a gene: 7. The CDR3 coding sequence is TGTGCCCTGGGGGGGAGAGTCACCGGGGAGCTGTTTTTT. Translating it yields CALGGRVTGELFF.

The rearrangement links TRBV27 to TRBJ2-7; a possible D gene is TRBD1 (6 bases). This CDR3 comprises 17 residues. Trimming left V 2 bases short and J 3 bases short, with 20 bases between. Germline loops: CDR1 MNHEY, CDR2 SMNVEV (reference sequence). Here the CDR3 DNA reads TGTGCCAGCAGTTTAGGAGTGGGGGCGGCCAGGGTCTACGAGCAGTACTTC. Its translation is CASSLGVGAARVYEQYF.

This clonotype showed up many times. The genes are TRBV6-1 and TRBJ2-5, with TRBD1 as a possible D gene (7 bases). This CDR3 is 15 amino acids long. Germline CDR1 MNHNS, CDR2 SASEGT. With 6 bases removed from V and 1 base from J, the gap between germline ends came to 15 bases. The CDR3 DNA sequence: TGTGCCAGCAGCCGCGGGACAGCCTTCCAAGAGACCCAGTACTTC. Translation gives CASSRGTAFQETQYF.

This clonotype was detected ten times or more. J is TRBJ1-2 and V is TRBV12-3 or TRBV12-4; D call uncertain. The CDR3 consists of 11 residues. The V and J ends lost 6 bases and 6 bases respectively, with 8 bases between them. The CDR3 sequence: CASRQEDGYTF. CDR3 bases: TGTGCCAGCAGACAAGAGGATGGCTACACCTTC.

This clonotype was seen a handful of times. This sequence joins TRBV28 and TRBJ2-7; TRBD2 agrees at 7 bases. Germline loops: CDR1 MDHEN, CDR2 SYDVKM. V trimming: 5 bases; J trimming: 2 bases; junction bases outside the gene matches: 9. This CDR3 region has 15 residues. The CDR3 here is CASSKVKREAYEQYF. CDR3 bases: TGTGCCAGCAGTAAGGTGAAGCGGGAAGCCTACGAGCAGTACTTC.

Details on this clonotype: The junction departs from the called germline gene at one end, perhaps through a read error. The chain is built from TRBV29-1 and TRBJ1-6, with TRBD1 identical over 7 bases. This CDR3 contains 14 residues. Germline lookup yields CDR1 SQVTM and CDR2 ANQGSEA. The CDR3 protein is CSVQVTGRNSHLHF. The CDR3 nucleotides are TGCAGCGTCCAAGTGACAGGGCGTAATTCACACCTCCACTTT.

This clonotype was detected ten times or more. The V call is TRBV7-2, the J call TRBJ2-7, with D unclear. Germline V lookup: CDR1 SGHTA, CDR2 FQGNSA. The V end lost 3 bases, the J end lost 2 bases, and 8 bases lay between the germline ends. CDR3 size: 13 residues. This CDR3 is CASSLLPAYEQYF. The CDR3 DNA reads as TGTGCCAGCAGCTTGTTACCGGCCTACGAGCAGTACTTC.

The sample holds many counts of this clonotype. The J gene is TRBJ2-7, the V gene TRBV12-3 or TRBV12-4; TRBD1 matches at 12 bases. V lost 7 bases and J lost 5; bases outside the gene matches: 9. The CDR3 loop spans 15 amino acids. This CDR3 reads CASIKKGTGGHEQYF. The CDR3 region has the DNA TGTGCCAGCATCAAGAAGGGGACAGGGGGCCACGAGCAGTACTTC.

This rearrangement joins TRBV28 to TRBJ1-2; 9 bases match TRBD1. The germline CDR1 and CDR2 sequences are MDHEN and SYDVKM. The CDR3 runs 14 residues. V shed 5 bases, J shed 8 bases, and the junction held 9 bases outside the gene matches. CDR3 amino acids: CASSPGGQGSGYTF. CDR3 in DNA: TGTGCCAGCAGTCCGGGGGGACAGGGAAGCGGCTACACCTTC.

The gene calls are TRBV18 and TRBJ1-1; no firm D call. The CDR3 runs 13 residues. V was pared by 2 bases and J by 3 bases, with 7 bases between. CDR1 is KGHSH, CDR2 LQKENI, per germline. CDR3 sequence: CASSPVEYTEAFF. CDR3 bases: TGTGCCAGCTCACCAGTGGAGTACACTGAAGCTTTCTTT.

A remark on this clonotype: The germline gene is not matched at one end of the junction; a read error may be the cause. The chain recombines TRBV7-2 with TRBJ2-7; either TRBD1 or TRBD2 may supply D (5 bases each). Per the germline V gene, CDR1 is SGHTA and CDR2 is FQGNSA. The CDR3 totals 14 residues. CDR3 DNA sequence: TGTGCCAGCAGTCCCCGGAGAGGGACCTACGATCAGTACTTC. The encoded protein is CASSPRRGTYDQYF. The entire variable domain, with the rest obtained from reference TRBV7-2 and TRBJ2-7, is as follows: GAGVSQSPSNKVTEKGKDVELRCDPISGHTALYWYRQSLGQGLEFLIYFQGNSAPDKSGLPSDRFSAERTGGSVSTLTIQRTQQEDSAVYLCASSPRRGTYDQYFGPGTRLTVT.

The DNA of the CDR3 is TGCAGCGCTAAGGCCGGGACAGCGAACACTGAAGCTTTCTTT. It yields the protein CSAKAGTANTEAFF. The chain has TRBV29-1 and TRBJ1-1; 7 positions agree with TRBD1. The V segment lost 7 bases and the J segment 1 base; nucleotides outside the gene matches: 9. This CDR3 region has 14 residues. CDR1 is SQVTM, CDR2 ANQGSEA, per germline. The whole variable domain, filled in from reference TRBV29-1 and TRBJ1-1, reads SAVISQKPSRDICQRGTSLTIQCQVDSQVTMMFWYRQQPGQSLTLIATANQGSEATYESGFVIDKFPISRPNLTFSTLTVSNMSPEDSSIYLCSAKAGTANTEAFFGQGTRLTVV.

The sample holds many counts of this clonotype. The gene calls are TRBV19 and TRBJ1-6; D is undetermined. V was cut by 4 bases and J by 8 bases, with 18 bases left in between. Germline loops: CDR1 LNHDA, CDR2 SQIVND (reference sequence). There are 16 residues in the CDR3. CDR3 amino acids: CASSNPGWVMHSPLHF. The CDR3, as DNA: TGTGCCAGTAGTAATCCGGGCTGGGTTATGCATTCACCCCTCCACTTT.

This clonotype came up many times. This rearrangement joins TRBV7-3 to TRBJ1-1; D uncertain. Trimming took off 8 bases at V and 4 bases at J, with 14 bases between the two ends. Germline V gene data show CDR1 as SGHTA and CDR2 as FQGTGA. There are 13 residues in the CDR3. DNA of the CDR3: TGTGCCAGCTCTGATGTGGATGGCACTGAAGCTTTCTTT. This translates into CASSDVDGTEAFF.

CDR3 sequence reads: CASSYRDSNSYEQYF. Here the CDR3 DNA reads TGTGCCAGCAGTTACCGGGACAGCAACTCCTACGAGCAGTACTTC. The V call is TRBV12-3 or TRBV12-4, the J call TRBJ2-7, with TRBD1 identical over 7 bases. This CDR3 has 15 residues. Germline trimming cut 4 bases from V and 0 bases from J; bases unmatched to any gene: 6.

This clonotype was seen many times. V gene TRBV7-9 combines with J gene TRBJ2-5; perhaps D is TRBD1 or TRBD2 (5 bases each). V was cut by 5 bases and J by 5 bases, with 15 bases left in between. This CDR3 contains 14 residues. The germline V gene has CDR1 SEHNR and CDR2 FQNEAQ (reference sequence). CDR3 loop: CASSPDQGGETQYF. CDR3 DNA sequence: TGTGCCAGCAGCCCCGATCAGGGCGGGGAGACCCAGTACTTC.

The chain couples TRBV6-2 or TRBV6-3 to TRBJ2-1, with 7 bases aligning to TRBD1. Trimming at V came to 6 bases and at J to 0 bases, leaving 14 bases not matched to a gene. The CDR3 consists of 18 residues. CDR1 and CDR2 from the germline V gene are MNHEY and SVGEGT. DNA for the CDR3: TGTGCCAGCAGCCTACGGCCGGGACAGCAGAGCTCCTACAATGAGCAGTTCTTC. Its translation is CASSLRPGQQSSYNEQFF.

This clonotype was recorded many times. The chain carries TRBV2 and TRBJ2-5; D perhaps matches TRBD2 (5 bases). Per germline, CDR1 SNHLY and CDR2 FYNNEI. The germline V and J ends were trimmed by 2 bases and 5 bases, with 9 bases remaining between them. This CDR3 has 13 residues. The CDR3 here is CASSEPPGETQYF. Written as DNA, the CDR3 is TGTGCCAGCAGTGAACCCCCGGGGGAGACCCAGTACTTC.